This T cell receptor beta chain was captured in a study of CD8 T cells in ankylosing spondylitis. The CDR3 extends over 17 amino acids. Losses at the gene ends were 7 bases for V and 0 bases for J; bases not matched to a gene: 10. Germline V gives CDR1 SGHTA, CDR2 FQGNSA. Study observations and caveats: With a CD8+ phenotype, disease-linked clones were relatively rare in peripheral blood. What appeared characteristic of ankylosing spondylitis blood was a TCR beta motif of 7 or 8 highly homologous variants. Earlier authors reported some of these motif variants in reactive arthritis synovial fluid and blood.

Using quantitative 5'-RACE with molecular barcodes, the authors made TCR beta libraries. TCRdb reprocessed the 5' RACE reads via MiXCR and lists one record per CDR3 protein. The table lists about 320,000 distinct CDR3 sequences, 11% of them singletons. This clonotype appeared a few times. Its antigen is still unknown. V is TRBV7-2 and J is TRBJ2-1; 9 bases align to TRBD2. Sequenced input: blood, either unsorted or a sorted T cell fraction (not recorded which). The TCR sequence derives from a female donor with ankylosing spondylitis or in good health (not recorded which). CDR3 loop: CASKNEREASSYNEQFF. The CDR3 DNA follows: TGTGCCAGCAAGAACGAGCGGGAGGCCAGCTCCTACAATGAGCAGTTCTTC.